This T cell receptor (beta chain) stems from a study of blood T cell repertoires in COVID-19. Study as a whole: Both acute and convalescent COVID-19 samples were obtained from the United States, Italy and Spain. Sources were T cells, B-cell-depleted T cells, or PBMCs; the material itself was cDNA or gDNA.

This CDR3 spans 14 amino acids. Losses at the gene ends were 2 bases for V and 8 bases for J; bases not matched to a gene: 2. Germline loops: CDR1 SGHTA, CDR2 FQGTGA. Per the original methods: From reference gene primer amplification, estimates of nucleated cell counts were derived. TCRdb keeps only in-frame clones here, not all; method: immunoSEQ multiplex PCR. Clonal size and the V and J genes are those of that table, whereas D and trimming came from the DNA. The sample includes some 130,000 clones, roughly 85% of them seen just once. The source is a man aged 55 to 70 with acute or convalescent COVID-19. What was sequenced was peripheral blood. The V gene is TRBV7-3, the J gene TRBJ2-2, with 10 positions matching TRBD2. The chain's CDR3 is CASSLLAGVGELFF. CDR3 bases: TGTGCCAGCAGCTTACTAGCGGGAGTTGGGGAGCTGTTTTTT.